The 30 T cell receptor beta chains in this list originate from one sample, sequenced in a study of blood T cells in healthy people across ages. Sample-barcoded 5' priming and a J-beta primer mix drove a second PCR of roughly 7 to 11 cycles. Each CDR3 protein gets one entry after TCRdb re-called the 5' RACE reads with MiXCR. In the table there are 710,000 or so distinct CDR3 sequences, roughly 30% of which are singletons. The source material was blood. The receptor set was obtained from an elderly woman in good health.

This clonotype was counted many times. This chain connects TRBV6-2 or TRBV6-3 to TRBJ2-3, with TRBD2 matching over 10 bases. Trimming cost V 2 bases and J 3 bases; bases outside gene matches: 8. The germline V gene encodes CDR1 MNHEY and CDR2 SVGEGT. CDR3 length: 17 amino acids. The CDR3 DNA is TGTGCCAGCAGTTACGGAGTAGCGGGGGGCACGACAGATACGCAGTATTTT. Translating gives CASSYGVAGGTTDTQYF.

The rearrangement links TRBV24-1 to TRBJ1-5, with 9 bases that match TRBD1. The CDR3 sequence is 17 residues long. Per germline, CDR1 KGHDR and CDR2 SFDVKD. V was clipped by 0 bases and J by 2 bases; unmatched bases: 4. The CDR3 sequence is CATSDLGTGPRNQPQHF. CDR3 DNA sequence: TGTGCCACCAGTGATTTGGGGACAGGGCCCCGCAATCAGCCCCAGCATTTT.

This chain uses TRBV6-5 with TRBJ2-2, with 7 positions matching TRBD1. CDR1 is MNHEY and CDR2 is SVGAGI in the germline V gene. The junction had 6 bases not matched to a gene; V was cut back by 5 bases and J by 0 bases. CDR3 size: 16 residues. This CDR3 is CASSPTGTANTGELFF. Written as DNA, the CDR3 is TGTGCCAGCAGTCCAACCGGGACAGCGAACACCGGGGAGCTGTTTTTT.

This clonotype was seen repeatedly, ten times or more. CDR3 amino acids: CSAREISDTQYF. The CDR3 nucleotides are TGCAGTGCTAGAGAAATTTCAGATACGCAGTATTTT. The chain links TRBV20-1 to TRBJ2-3; no reliable D call. Germline V gene lookup returns CDR1 DFQATT and CDR2 SNEGSKA (reference sequence). V gave up 0 bases and J gave up 4 bases, with 5 bases separating them. The CDR3 contains 12 residues.

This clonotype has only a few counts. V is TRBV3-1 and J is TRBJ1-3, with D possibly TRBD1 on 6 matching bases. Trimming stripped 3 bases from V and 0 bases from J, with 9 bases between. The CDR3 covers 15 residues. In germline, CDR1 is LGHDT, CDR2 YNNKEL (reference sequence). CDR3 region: CASSQGATSGNTIYF. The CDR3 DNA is TGTGCCAGCAGCCAGGGGGCTACCTCTGGAAACACCATATATTTT.

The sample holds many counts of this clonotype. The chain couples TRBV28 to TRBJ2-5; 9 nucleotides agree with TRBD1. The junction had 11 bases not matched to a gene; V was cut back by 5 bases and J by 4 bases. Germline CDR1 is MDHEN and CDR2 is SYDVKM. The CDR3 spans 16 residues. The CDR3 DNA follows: TGTGCCAGCAGTGACCCACAGGGGGCGAGGTCAGAGACCCAGTACTTC. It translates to CASSDPQGARSETQYF.

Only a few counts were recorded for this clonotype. Written as DNA, the CDR3 is TGTGCCAGCAGCTTGGGTGGGGGGGCTGGGCTATCGGCCAAAAACATTCAGTACTTC. This gives the protein CASSLGGGAGLSAKNIQYF. The gene calls are TRBV5-4 and TRBJ2-4; D is possibly TRBD2 (7 bases). This CDR3 region has 19 residues. In germline, CDR1 is SGHNT, CDR2 YYREEE (reference sequence). Trimming stripped 0 bases from V and 1 base from J, with 20 bases between.

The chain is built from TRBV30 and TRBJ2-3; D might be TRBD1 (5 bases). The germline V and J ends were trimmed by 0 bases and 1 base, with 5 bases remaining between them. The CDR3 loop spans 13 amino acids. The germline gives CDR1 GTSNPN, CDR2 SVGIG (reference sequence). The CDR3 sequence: CAWSVQGTDTQYF. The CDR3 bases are TGTGCCTGGAGTGTACAGGGCACAGATACGCAGTATTTT.

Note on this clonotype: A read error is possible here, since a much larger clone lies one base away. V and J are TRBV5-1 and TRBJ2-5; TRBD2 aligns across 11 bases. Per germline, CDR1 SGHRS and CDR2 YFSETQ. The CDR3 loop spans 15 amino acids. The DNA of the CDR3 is TGCGCCAGTAAACTAGCGGGGGCCTACCAAGAGGCCCAGTACTTC. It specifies CASKLAGAYQEAQYF.

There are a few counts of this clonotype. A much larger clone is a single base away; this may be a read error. The CDR3 region has the DNA TGTGCCAGCACCCGAAGGGGTTCCGACAATGAGCAGTTCTTC. Its protein product is CASTRRGSDNEQFF. This sequence joins TRBV7-9 and TRBJ2-1; D is perhaps TRBD1 (5 bases). From germline, CDR1 is SEHNR and CDR2 FQNEAQ (reference sequence). The CDR3 length is 14 residues. Between the trimmed V and J ends, which lost 7 bases and 5 bases, there was a span of 15 bases.

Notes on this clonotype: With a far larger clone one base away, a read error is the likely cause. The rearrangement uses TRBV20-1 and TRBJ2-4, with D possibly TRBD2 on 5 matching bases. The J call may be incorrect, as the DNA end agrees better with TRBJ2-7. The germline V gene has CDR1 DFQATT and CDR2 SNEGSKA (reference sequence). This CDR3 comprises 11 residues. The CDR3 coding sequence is TGCAGTACTAGAGCACTGTACGAGCAGTACTTC. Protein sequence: CSTRALYEQYF.

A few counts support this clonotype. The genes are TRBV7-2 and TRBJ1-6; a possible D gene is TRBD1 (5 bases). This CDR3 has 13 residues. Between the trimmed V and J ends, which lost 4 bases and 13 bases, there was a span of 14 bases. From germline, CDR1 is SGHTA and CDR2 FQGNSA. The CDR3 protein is CASSSGGIPPLHF. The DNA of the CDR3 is TGTGCCAGCAGCTCGGGGGGGATTCCCCCCCTCCACTTT.

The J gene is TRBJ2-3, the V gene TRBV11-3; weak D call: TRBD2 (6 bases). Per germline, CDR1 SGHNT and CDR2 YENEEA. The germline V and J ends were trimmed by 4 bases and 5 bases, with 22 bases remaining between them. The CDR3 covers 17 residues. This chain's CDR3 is CASSSRALEMGGDTQYF. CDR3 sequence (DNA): TGTGCCAGCAGCTCCCGGGCCCTCGAAATGGGGGGAGATACGCAGTATTTT.

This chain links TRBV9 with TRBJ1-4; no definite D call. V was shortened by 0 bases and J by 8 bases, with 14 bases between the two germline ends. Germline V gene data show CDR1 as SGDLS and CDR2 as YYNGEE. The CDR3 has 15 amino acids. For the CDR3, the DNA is TGTGCCAGCAGCGTAGAAGCCTCTCGTGGGGAAAAACTGTTTTTT. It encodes CASSVEASRGEKLFF.

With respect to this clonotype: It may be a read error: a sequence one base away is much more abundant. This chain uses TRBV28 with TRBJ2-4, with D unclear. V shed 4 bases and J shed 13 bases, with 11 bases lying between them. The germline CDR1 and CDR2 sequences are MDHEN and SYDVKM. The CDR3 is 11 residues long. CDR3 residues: CASSSTDEQYF. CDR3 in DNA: TGTGCCAGCAGTTCAACAGATGAGCAGTACTTC.

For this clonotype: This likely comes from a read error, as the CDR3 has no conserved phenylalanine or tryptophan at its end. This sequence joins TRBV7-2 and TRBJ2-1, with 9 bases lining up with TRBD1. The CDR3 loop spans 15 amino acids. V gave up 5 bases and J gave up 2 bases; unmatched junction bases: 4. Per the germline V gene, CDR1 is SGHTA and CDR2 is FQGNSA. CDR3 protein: CASSLDRGTYNEQFC. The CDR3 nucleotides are TGTGCCAGCAGCCTAGACAGGGGGACCTACAATGAGCAGTTCTGC.

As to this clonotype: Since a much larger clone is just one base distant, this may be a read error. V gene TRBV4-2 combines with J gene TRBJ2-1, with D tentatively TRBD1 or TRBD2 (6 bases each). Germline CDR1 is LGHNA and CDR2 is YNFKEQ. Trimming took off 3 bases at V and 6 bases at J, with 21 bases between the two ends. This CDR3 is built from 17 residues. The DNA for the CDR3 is TGTGCCAGCAGCCACCCGAAGGGGGAGGACGCCGGCAATGAGCAGTTCTTC. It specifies CASSHPKGEDAGNEQFF.

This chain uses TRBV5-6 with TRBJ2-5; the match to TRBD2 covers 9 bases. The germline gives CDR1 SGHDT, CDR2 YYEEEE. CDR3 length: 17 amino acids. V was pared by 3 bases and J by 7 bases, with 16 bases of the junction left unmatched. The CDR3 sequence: CASSSLAPSGVGGTQYF. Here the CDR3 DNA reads TGTGCCAGCAGCTCCCTTGCCCCTAGCGGGGTGGGGGGGACCCAGTACTTC.

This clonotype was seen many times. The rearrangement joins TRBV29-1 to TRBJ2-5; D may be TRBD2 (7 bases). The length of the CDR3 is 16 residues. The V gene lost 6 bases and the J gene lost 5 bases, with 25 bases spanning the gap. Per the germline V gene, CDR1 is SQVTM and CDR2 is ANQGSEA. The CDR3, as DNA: TGCAGCGTCGGATATGGGGGGGGCGTCTCAATGGAGACCCAGTACTTC. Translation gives CSVGYGGGVSMETQYF.

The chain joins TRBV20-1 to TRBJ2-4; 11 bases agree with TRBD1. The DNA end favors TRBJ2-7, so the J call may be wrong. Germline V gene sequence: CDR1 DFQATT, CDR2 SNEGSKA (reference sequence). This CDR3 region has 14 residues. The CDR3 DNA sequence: TGCAGTGCTAGAGGGGACAGGGGGTCCTACGAGCAGTACTTC. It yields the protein CSARGDRGSYEQYF.

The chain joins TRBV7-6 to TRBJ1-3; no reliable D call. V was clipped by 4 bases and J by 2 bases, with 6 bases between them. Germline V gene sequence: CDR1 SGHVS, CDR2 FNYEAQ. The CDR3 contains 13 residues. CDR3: CASSYTTGNTIYF. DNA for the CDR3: TGTGCCAGCAGCTATACAACTGGAAACACCATATATTTT.

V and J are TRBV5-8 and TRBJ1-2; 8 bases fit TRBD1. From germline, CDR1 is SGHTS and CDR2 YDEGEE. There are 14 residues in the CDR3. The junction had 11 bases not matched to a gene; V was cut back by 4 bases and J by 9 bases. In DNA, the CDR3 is TGTGCCAGCAGCGATGGGACAGGAGGTCATCGCTACACCTTC. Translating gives CASSDGTGGHRYTF.

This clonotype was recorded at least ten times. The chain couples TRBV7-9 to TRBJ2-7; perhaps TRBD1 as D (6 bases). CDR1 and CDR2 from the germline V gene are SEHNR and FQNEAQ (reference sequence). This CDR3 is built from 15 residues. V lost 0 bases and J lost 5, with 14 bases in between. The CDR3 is CASSLALGGLNEQYF. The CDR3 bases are TGTGCCAGCAGCTTAGCCCTAGGGGGTCTGAACGAGCAGTACTTC. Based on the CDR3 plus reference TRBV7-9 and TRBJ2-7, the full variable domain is DTGVSQNPRHKITKRGQNVTFRCDPISEHNRLYWYRQTLGQGPEFLTYFQNEAQLEKSRLLSDRFSAERPKGSFSTLEIQRTEQGDSAMYLCASSLALGGLNEQYFGPGTRLTVT.

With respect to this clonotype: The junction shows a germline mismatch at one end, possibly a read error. The CDR3 reads CTSTYSGTSFNEQYF. The CDR3 DNA reads as TGTACCAGCACATACTCCGGGACTAGCTTCAATGAGCAGTACTTC. The chain carries TRBV6-2 or TRBV6-3 and TRBJ2-1; TRBD2 agrees at 9 bases. The J call may be incorrect, as the DNA end agrees better with TRBJ2-7. Germline lookup yields CDR1 MNHEY and CDR2 SVGEGT. The CDR3 covers 15 residues.

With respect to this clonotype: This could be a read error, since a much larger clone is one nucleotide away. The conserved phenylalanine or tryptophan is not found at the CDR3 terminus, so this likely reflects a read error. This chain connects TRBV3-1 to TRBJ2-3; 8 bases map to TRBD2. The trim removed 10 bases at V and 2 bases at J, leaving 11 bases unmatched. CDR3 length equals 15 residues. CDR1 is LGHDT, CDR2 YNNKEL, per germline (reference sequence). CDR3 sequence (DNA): TGTGCCATCCCGCCCCGGGGGGGGGTCACAGATACGCAGTATTTG. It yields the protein CAIPPRGGVTDTQYL.

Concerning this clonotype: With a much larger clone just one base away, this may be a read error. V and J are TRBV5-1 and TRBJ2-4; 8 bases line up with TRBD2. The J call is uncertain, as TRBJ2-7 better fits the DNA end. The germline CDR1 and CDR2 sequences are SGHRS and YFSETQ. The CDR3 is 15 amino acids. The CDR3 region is CASSRRGAPVNEQYV. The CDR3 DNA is TGCGCCAGCAGCAGGCGGGGGGCGCCCGTCAACGAGCAGTACGTC.

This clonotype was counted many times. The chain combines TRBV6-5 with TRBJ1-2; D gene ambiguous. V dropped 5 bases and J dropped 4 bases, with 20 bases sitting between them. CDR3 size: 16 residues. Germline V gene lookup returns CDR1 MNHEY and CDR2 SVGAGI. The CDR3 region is CASSATLPSGPYGYTF. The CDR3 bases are TGTGCCAGCAGTGCCACTCTCCCCAGTGGCCCCTATGGCTACACCTTC.

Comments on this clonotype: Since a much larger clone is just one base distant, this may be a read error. The CDR3 loop reads CASSAGTVLPSERYF. The CDR3 DNA reads TGTGCCAGCAGCGCCGGGACGGTCCTCCCCTCCGAGCGGTACTTC. J is TRBJ2-4 and V is TRBV5-4; D is perhaps TRBD1 or TRBD2 (5 bases each). This CDR3 spans 15 amino acids. V lost 4 bases, J lost 15 bases, and 26 bases lay in between. Germline V lookup: CDR1 SGHNT, CDR2 YYREEE (reference sequence).

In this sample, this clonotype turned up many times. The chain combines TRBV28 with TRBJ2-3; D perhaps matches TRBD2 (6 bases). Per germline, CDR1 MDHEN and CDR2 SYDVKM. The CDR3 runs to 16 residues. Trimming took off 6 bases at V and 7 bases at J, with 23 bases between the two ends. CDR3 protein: CASRTSSRSGSNTQYF. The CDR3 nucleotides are TGTGCCAGCAGGACTAGTTCCCGGTCTGGTTCAAATACGCAGTATTTT.

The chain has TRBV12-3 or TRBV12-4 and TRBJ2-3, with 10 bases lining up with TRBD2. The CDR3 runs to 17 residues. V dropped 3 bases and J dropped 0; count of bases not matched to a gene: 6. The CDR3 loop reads CASSLGLAGVSTDTQYF. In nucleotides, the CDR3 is TGTGCCAGCAGTTTGGGGCTAGCGGGAGTCAGCACAGATACGCAGTATTTT.